This T cell receptor beta chain was retrieved from a study of T cells after yellow fever vaccination. Study-wide points: CD4 and CD8 compartments shared a small share of clonotypes.

A few counts support this clonotype. Antigen unknown. V dropped 0 bases and J dropped 8 bases, with 23 bases sitting between them. The CDR3 consists of 17 residues. Germline CDR1 reads DFQATT; CDR2 reads SNEGSKA (reference sequence). TCRdb redid the calling of the 5' RACE reads with MiXCR, one entry per CDR3 protein. The sample has around 550,000 distinct CDR3 sequences; under 25% are singletons. Material: PBMCs, obtained 15 days after the yellow fever booster vaccination. V gene TRBV20-1 combines with J gene TRBJ2-1; the D gene is possibly TRBD1 (7 bases). This clonotype originated in a young man who received the YFV17D yellow fever vaccine. CDR3 DNA sequence: TGCAGTGCTAGAGATCTACTTAGCGGAAACACAGGGGATGAGCAGTTCTTC. Encoded protein: CSARDLLSGNTGDEQFF.